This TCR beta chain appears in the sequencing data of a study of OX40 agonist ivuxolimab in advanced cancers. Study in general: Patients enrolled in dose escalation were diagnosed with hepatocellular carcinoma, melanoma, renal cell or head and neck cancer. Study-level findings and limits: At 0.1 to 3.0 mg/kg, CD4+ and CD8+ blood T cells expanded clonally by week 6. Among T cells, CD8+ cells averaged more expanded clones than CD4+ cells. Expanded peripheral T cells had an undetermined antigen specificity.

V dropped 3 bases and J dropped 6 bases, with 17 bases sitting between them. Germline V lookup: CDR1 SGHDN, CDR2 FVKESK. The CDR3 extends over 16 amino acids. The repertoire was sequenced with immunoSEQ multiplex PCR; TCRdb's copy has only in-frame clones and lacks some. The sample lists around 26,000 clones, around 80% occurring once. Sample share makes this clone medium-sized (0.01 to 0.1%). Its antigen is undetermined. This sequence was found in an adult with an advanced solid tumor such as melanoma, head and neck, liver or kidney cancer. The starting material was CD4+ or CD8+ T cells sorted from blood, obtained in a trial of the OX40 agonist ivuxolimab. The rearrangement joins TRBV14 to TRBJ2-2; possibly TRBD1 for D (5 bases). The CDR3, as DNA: TGTGCCAGCAGCCATGAAACGCCCTTAGGGGCCGGGGAGCTGTTTTTT. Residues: CASSHETPLGAGELFF.